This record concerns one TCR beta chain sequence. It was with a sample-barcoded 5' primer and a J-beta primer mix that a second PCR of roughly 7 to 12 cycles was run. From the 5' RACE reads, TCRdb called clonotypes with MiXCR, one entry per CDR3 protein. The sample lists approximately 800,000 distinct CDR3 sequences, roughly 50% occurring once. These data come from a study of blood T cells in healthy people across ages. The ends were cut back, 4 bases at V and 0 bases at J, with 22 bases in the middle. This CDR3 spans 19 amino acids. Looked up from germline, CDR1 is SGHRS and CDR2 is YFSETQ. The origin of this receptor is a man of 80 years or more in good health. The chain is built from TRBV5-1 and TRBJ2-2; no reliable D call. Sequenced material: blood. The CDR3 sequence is CASSPGRWRSATNTGELFF. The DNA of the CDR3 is TGCGCCAGCAGCCCAGGACGGTGGCGGTCGGCTACGAACACCGGGGAGCTGTTTTTT.